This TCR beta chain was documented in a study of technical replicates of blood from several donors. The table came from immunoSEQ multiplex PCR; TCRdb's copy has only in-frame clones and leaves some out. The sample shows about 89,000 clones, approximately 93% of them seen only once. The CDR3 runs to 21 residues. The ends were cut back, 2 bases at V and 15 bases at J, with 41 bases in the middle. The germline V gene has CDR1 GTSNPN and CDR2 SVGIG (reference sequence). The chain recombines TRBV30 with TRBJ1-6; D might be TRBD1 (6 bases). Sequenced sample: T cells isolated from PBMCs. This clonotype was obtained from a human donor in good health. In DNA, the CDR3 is TGTGCCTGGAGTCGTTCAACCGTTACAGGGATCTTACGCCCCCTCTTAACGTTCCTCCACTTT. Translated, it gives CAWSRSTVTGILRPLLTFLHF. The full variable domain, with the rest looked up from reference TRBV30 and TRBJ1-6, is SQTIHQWPATLVQPVGSPLSLECTVEGTSNPNLYWYRQAAGRGLQLLFYSVGIGQISSEVPQNLSASRPQDRQFILSSKKLLLSDSGFYLCAWSRSTVTGILRPLLTFLHFGNGTRLTVT.